Sequencing of this T cell receptor (beta chain) was carried out in a study of cytomegalovirus exposure and HLA in healthy donors. About this clone: Its target is unknown.

Use of 60 Vbeta and 13 Jbeta primers characterized the PCR. Authors' analysis steps: A later analysis tallied approximately 80 million unique TCR beta chains, about 9.9 million of them shared. Some clones are missing from TCRdb's copy, which holds only in-frame ones; the method was immunoSEQ multiplex PCR. That table gives V, J and clone size, and the DNA gave D and trimming. This repertoire shows more than 95,000 clones, 72% found once; its top ten account for around 4%. Whole-study results and caveats: Later, TCR association rates were found to vary by HLA locus, highest for DRB1 and lowest for HLA-C. Sequencing had likely introduced a cluster of highly shared sequence variants as an artifact. While the bulk of TCR sequences proved rare, some public TCRs turned up in many donors.

This TCR came from a man aged 30 to 45 in good health and CMV-seronegative. The sample consisted of PBMCs.

The CDR3: CASRFERGQPQHF. CDR3 bases: TGTGCCAGTAGATTTGAACGAGGACAGCCCCAGCATTTT. The V call is TRBV19, the J call TRBJ1-5; no clear D. The CDR3 runs to 13 residues. Looked up from germline, CDR1 is LNHDA and CDR2 is SQIVND (reference sequence). V gave up 6 bases and J gave up 7 bases, with 13 bases separating them. Using reference TRBV19 and TRBJ1-5 for the parts outside the CDR3, the full variable domain is DGGITQSPKYLFRKEGQNVTLSCEQNLNHDAMYWYRQDPGQGLRLIYYSQIVNDFQKGDIAEGYSVSREKKESFPLTVTSAQKNPTAFYLCASRFERGQPQHFGDGTRLSIL.